There are many counts of the clone carrying this T cell receptor (beta chain). Its antigen is unidentified. TCRdb reprocessed the 5' RACE reads via MiXCR and lists one record per CDR3 protein. This table has 250,000 to 400,000 distinct CDR3 sequences, more than 13% appearing once. This sample was taken from a study of T-cell memory formation after mild COVID-19. As for the study in general: TCR clusters showed largely donor specificity.

Study-wide findings and caveats: Shrinking CD4+ clones were chiefly CM and EM; CD8+ ones were chiefly EMRA. Whereas later expanders leaned CD4+, clones contracting day 15 to 85 showed a balanced CD4/CD8 makeup.

This CDR3 has 15 amino acids. Trimming removed 6 bases from V and 4 bases from J, with 17 bases in between. Looked up from germline, CDR1 is MNHNY and CDR2 is SVGAGI (reference sequence). This clonotype was sampled from a man aged 18 to 35 who had mild COVID-19 (a few samples of this study predate the infection). Cell type and time point are not known. The chain couples TRBV6-6 to TRBJ2-3; no firm D call. Material for sequencing was PBMCs or a T cell subset sorted from them (not recorded which). DNA for the CDR3: TGTGCCAGCAGCCAAGTCGGGCTGGGCTCAGATACGCAGTATTTT. Translated: CASSQVGLGSDTQYF.